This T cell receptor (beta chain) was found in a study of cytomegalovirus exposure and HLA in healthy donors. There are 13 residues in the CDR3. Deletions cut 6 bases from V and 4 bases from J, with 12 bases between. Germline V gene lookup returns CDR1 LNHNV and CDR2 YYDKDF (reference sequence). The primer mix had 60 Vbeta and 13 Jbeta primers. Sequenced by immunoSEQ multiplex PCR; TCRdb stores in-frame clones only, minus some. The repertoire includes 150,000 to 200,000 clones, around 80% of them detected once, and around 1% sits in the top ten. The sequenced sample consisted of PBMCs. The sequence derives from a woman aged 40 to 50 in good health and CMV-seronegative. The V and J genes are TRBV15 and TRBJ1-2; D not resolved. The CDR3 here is CATRWEGGYGYTF. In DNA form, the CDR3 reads TGTGCCACCAGGTGGGAGGGCGGCTATGGCTACACCTTC.